These 7 T cell receptor beta chains originate from one sample sequenced in a study of cytomegalovirus exposure and HLA in healthy donors (dated by TCRdb to 2016 to 2017). The receptor library was made with the immunoSEQ multiplex PCR assay. For the multiplex PCR, a mixture combining 60 forward primers for TCR Vbeta segments and 13 reverse primers for TCR Jbeta segments was used. This immuneACCESS table, as held by TCRdb, lists in-frame sequences with V and J called but not all clones. Of the missing ones, under half trace to an unresolved V gene in checked studies; the others have no known cause. Recorded for this sample are 150,000 or so clones; 60% to 85% of them occurred a single time. Around 4.1% of the sample is in the top ten clones. Input material: PBMCs. These receptor sequences come from a middle-aged woman in good health and CMV-seronegative.

The CDR3 reads CSAATGGDYGYTF. The DNA of the CDR3 is TGCAGCGCCGCGACAGGGGGCGACTATGGCTACACCTTC. The chain uses TRBV29-1 and TRBJ1-2; 10 bases match TRBD1. CDR3 length: 13 amino acids. The V gene's germline CDR1 is SQVTM and CDR2 ANQGSEA. V trimming: 7 bases; J trimming: 3 bases; junction bases outside the gene matches: 5.

This sequence joins TRBV7-9 and TRBJ2-7, with a possible D match to TRBD2 (6 bases). The germline V gene encodes CDR1 SEHNR and CDR2 FQNEAQ (reference sequence). V was pared by 4 bases and J by 5 bases, with 18 bases between. The CDR3 is 15 residues long. CDR3 in amino acids: CASSSLRLDWDEQYF. CDR3 bases: TGTGCCAGCAGCTCCCTTAGACTAGACTGGGACGAGCAGTACTTC.

The rearrangement uses TRBV6-6 and TRBJ1-2; TRBD1 matches at 9 bases. The CDR3 runs to 15 residues. Germline V CDR1 and CDR2: MNHNY, SVGAGI (reference sequence). The V segment lost 2 bases and the J segment 4 bases; nucleotides outside the gene matches: 5. In DNA, the CDR3 is TGTGCCAGCAGTTACCCCCGGGACAGGGCCTATGGCTACACCTTC. Its protein product is CASSYPRDRAYGYTF.

The genes are TRBV27 and TRBJ2-7; D uncertain. Trimming pared 10 bases from V and 3 bases from J, leaving 7 bases between. There are 10 residues in the CDR3. Looked up from germline, CDR1 is MNHEY and CDR2 is SMNVEV (reference sequence). As DNA, the CDR3 is TGTGCCATCCCTGTCTACGAGCAGTACTTC. Residues: CAIPVYEQYF.

CDR3 DNA sequence: TGTGCCAGCAGTTTCCGCTCCTACGAGCAGTACTTC. Amino acid sequence: CASSFRSYEQYF. The chain employs TRBV27 and TRBJ2-7; no clear D. The CDR3 runs to 12 residues. Per germline, CDR1 MNHEY and CDR2 SMNVEV (reference sequence). V was pared by 3 bases and J by 0 bases, with 3 bases between.

This chain links TRBV10-3 with TRBJ1-2; tentative D call: TRBD1 (6 bases). Trimming removed 4 bases from V and 0 bases from J, with 12 bases in between. Germline V gives CDR1 ENHRY, CDR2 SYGVKD. The CDR3 is made up of 15 amino acids. The CDR3 coding sequence is TGTGCCATCAGTGGACGACAGGACTCTAACTATGGCTACACCTTC. This gives the protein CAISGRQDSNYGYTF.

This clone showed up just a few times. The chain uses TRBV30 and TRBJ1-5; 8 bases align to TRBD1. The trim removed 2 bases at V and 7 bases at J, leaving 4 bases unmatched. The germline V gene has CDR1 GTSNPN and CDR2 SVGIG (reference sequence). The CDR3 contains 13 residues. The CDR3 is CAWSQQGGQPQHF. The CDR3, as DNA: TGTGCCTGGAGTCAACAGGGGGGCCAGCCCCAGCATTTT.